Given below is one T cell receptor beta chain in context. What it binds is unknown. TCRdb re-derived calls from the 5' RACE reads in MiXCR, one entry per CDR3 protein. Here the sample spans nearly 900,000 distinct CDR3 sequences, roughly an eighth being singletons. The source of the sample is a study of identical twins. Study-level results: Rather than following the same donors, the conclusions depended on cross-sectional statistical analysis. Analyses of zero insertions could be partly confounded by invariant MAIT and iNKT cells.

In every case, the donor was a healthy Caucasian. The CDR3 covers 17 residues. V lost 4 bases to trimming and J lost 4 bases; unmatched junction nucleotides: 8. Per the germline V gene, CDR1 is SGHTA and CDR2 is FQGNSA. The same data also went into a second study, on yellow fever vaccine responses in identical twins.

The receptor comes from a young woman in good health. The sequenced sample consisted of PBMCs. The V and J genes are TRBV7-2 and TRBJ2-7; 15 nucleotides align to TRBD2. The CDR3 sequence: CASSYIPGLAGGYEQYF. For the CDR3, the DNA is TGTGCCAGCAGCTACATACCGGGACTAGCGGGAGGTTACGAGCAGTACTTC.